One sample yielded the 13 T cell receptor beta chains listed below, sequenced in a study of shared clonotypes between healthy human individuals. Profiling relied on immunoSEQ multiplex PCR, and the TCRdb table lists in-frame clones only, not all of them. Of around 2,000,000 clones listed, over 85% are singletons. CD45RO-negative cells were positively selected for CCR7, leaving out terminally differentiated effector memory CD45RA+ cells. The sequenced sample consisted of naive CD8+ T cells sorted from blood. The receptors derive from a man aged 18-30 years in good health.

CDR3 nucleotide sequence: TGTGCCAGCAGCTCTCCGCGGACAGGGGGAGACTCCTACGAGCAGTACTTC. It encodes CASSSPRTGGDSYEQYF. The chain recombines TRBV5-4 with TRBJ2-7, with 10 positions matching TRBD1. CDR3 size: 17 residues. The J segment lost 0 bases and the V segment lost 3 bases, leaving 9 bases of the junction unmatched. CDR1 and CDR2 (germline): SGHNT, YYREEE (reference sequence).

The V and J genes are TRBV7-2 and TRBJ2-3; TRBD2 aligns across 10 bases. The CDR3 extends over 16 amino acids. V lost 5 bases to trimming and J lost 1 base; unmatched junction nucleotides: 6. Germline CDR1 is SGHTA and CDR2 is FQGNSA. In DNA, the CDR3 is TGTGCCAGCAGCCCGGGACTAGCGAGGGGCACAGATACGCAGTATTTT. It encodes CASSPGLARGTDTQYF.

V gene TRBV13 combines with J gene TRBJ2-2, with 10 bases lining up with TRBD2. The length of the CDR3 is 16 residues. Germline V gene lookup returns CDR1 PRHDT and CDR2 FYEKMQ (reference sequence). J lost 7 bases, V lost 1 base, and 6 bases had no gene match. The CDR3 protein is CASSLALAGVNGELFF. The CDR3 DNA reads TGTGCCAGCAGCTTAGCCCTAGCGGGGGTTAACGGGGAGCTGTTTTTT.

In regard to this clone: This specimen includes other DNA sequences encoding the same CDR3. V is TRBV11-2 and J is TRBJ2-5; no definite D call. CDR3 size: 12 residues. With 1 base removed from V and 5 bases from J, the gap between germline ends came to 5 bases. Per germline, CDR1 SGHAT and CDR2 FQNNGV. The chain's CDR3 is CASSLGRETQYF. Here the CDR3 DNA reads TGTGCCAGCAGCTTAGGAAGGGAGACCCAGTACTTC.

This rearrangement joins TRBV5-6 to TRBJ2-5; TRBD2 matches at 7 bases. The germline V gene encodes CDR1 SGHDT and CDR2 YYEEEE. The J segment lost 0 bases and the V segment lost 7 bases, leaving 0 bases of the junction unmatched. This CDR3 is 12 amino acids long. DNA of the CDR3: TGTGCCAGCGCGGGGGACCAAGAGACCCAGTACTTC. It encodes CASAGDQETQYF. Combining the CDR3 with reference TRBV5-6 and TRBJ2-5 gives the whole variable domain DAGVTQSPTHLIKTRGQQVTLRCSPKSGHDTVSWYQQALGQGPQFIFQYYEEEERQRGNFPDRFSGHQFPNYSSELNVNALLLGDSALYLCASAGDQETQYFGPGTRLLVL.

J is TRBJ2-3 and V is TRBV28, with no clear D. Looked up from germline, CDR1 is MDHEN and CDR2 is SYDVKM. The CDR3 loop spans 13 amino acids. Deletions cut 3 bases from V and 1 base from J, with 5 bases between. CDR3 coding DNA: TGTGCCAGCAGTTTCACGGGCACAGATACGCAGTATTTT. This codes for CASSFTGTDTQYF.

This chain joins TRBV29-1 and TRBJ2-7; 9 bases map to TRBD2. J lost 0 bases, V lost 5 bases, and 2 bases had no gene match. From germline, CDR1 is SQVTM and CDR2 ANQGSEA. The CDR3 length is 13 residues. The CDR3 nucleotides are TGCAGCGTTCGACTAGCGGCCTCCTACGAGCAGTACTTC. Translation gives CSVRLAASYEQYF.

The rearrangement joins TRBV28 to TRBJ2-7, with D possibly TRBD2 on 5 matching bases. V was shortened by 3 bases and J by 3 bases, with 12 bases between the two germline ends. The CDR3 is 14 amino acids. CDR1 is MDHEN and CDR2 is SYDVKM in the germline V gene. The CDR3 sequence is CASSFGDFDYEQYF. CDR3 sequence (DNA): TGTGCCAGCAGTTTCGGGGATTTCGACTACGAGCAGTACTTC.

This sequence joins TRBV28 and TRBJ1-1; possibly TRBD1 for D (6 bases). In germline, CDR1 is MDHEN, CDR2 SYDVKM. The CDR3 is 14 amino acids. The V end was cut by 3 bases, the J end by 5 bases, with 13 bases between. The CDR3 region is CASSFRGGITEAFF. The CDR3 coding sequence is TGTGCCAGCAGTTTCAGGGGAGGGATTACTGAAGCTTTCTTT.

The chain recombines TRBV30 with TRBJ1-4, with D maybe TRBD1 (6 bases). V dropped 4 bases and J dropped 8 bases, with 20 bases sitting between them. Germline V gene lookup returns CDR1 GTSNPN and CDR2 SVGIG (reference sequence). The CDR3 covers 15 residues. The CDR3 DNA reads TGTGCCTGGACCCTCGCTGGGGGCCAGGGGGAAAAACTGTTTTTT. Its translation: CAWTLAGGQGEKLFF.

The rearrangement joins TRBV7-8 to TRBJ2-1; D not certain. CDR3 length: 14 amino acids. Germline CDR1 is SGHVS and CDR2 is FQNEAQ. Deletions cut 0 bases from V and 0 bases from J, with 3 bases between. CDR3 sequence: CASSLADSYNEQFF. CDR3 coding DNA: TGTGCCAGCAGCTTAGCGGACTCCTACAATGAGCAGTTCTTC.

The chain has TRBV7-9 and TRBJ2-7, with D possibly TRBD1 on 6 matching bases. V gave up 5 bases and J gave up 3 bases, with 14 bases separating them. This CDR3 comprises 14 residues. Germline V gene sequence: CDR1 SEHNR, CDR2 FQNEAQ (reference sequence). CDR3 residues: CASSGLDSRYEQYF. The CDR3 coding sequence is TGTGCCAGCAGCGGCCTGGACAGCCGCTACGAGCAGTACTTC.

V is TRBV4-1 and J is TRBJ1-5, with D uncertain. The germline V gene encodes CDR1 MGHRA and CDR2 YSYEKL. The CDR3 totals 14 residues. Trimming took off 1 base at V and 5 bases at J, with 9 bases between the two ends. The CDR3 coding sequence is TGCGCCAGCAGCCAAGCCTTAGGAGATCAGCCCCAGCATTTT. It codes for CASSQALGDQPQHF.